Below, 30 T cell receptor beta chains from the same sample are listed, as sequenced in a study of T cells in Graves' hyperthyroidism and ophthalmopathy. RNA transcripts gave rise to amplified TCR beta CDR3 regions. First-round RT-PCR of the TCR CDR3 relied on the HTBI primer set. TCRdb reprocessed the multiplex PCR reads with MiXCR, giving one entry per CDR3 protein. The sample has some 270,000 distinct CDR3 sequences, roughly 13% seen once; the top ten hold 7.9%. Sequenced input: blood. The receptors derive from a woman in her 40s with Graves' hyperthyroidism.

This chain connects TRBV7-9 to TRBJ2-4; D is perhaps TRBD1 (6 bases). This CDR3 is 14 amino acids long. Germline CDR1 reads SEHNR; CDR2 reads FQNEAQ (reference sequence). V was clipped by 4 bases and J by 5 bases, with 12 bases between them. CDR3 protein: CASSSLDRQNIQYF. Written as DNA, the CDR3 is TGTGCCAGCAGCTCACTTGACAGGCAAAACATTCAGTACTTC.

The table lists this clonotype with many counts. The chain links TRBV5-1 to TRBJ1-6, with 9 bases matching TRBD1. Germline V gene sequence: CDR1 SGHRS, CDR2 YFSETQ. The CDR3 has 15 residues. Trimming cost V 4 bases and J 6 bases; bases outside gene matches: 5. The CDR3 spells CASSQGQGGNSPLHF. The CDR3 DNA sequence: TGCGCCAGCAGCCAGGGACAGGGTGGTAATTCACCCCTCCACTTT.

This clonotype has at least ten counts. The chain employs TRBV6-1 and TRBJ2-1; D ambiguous. This CDR3 spans 11 amino acids. Trimming took off 10 bases at V and 7 bases at J, with 11 bases between the two ends. Looked up from germline, CDR1 is MNHNS and CDR2 is SASEGT. The CDR3 DNA follows: TGTGCCATGCAGGATGAGAATGAGCAGTTCTTC. Residues: CAMQDENEQFF.

In this sample, this clonotype turned up many times. The V gene is TRBV28, the J gene TRBJ2-7; D is uncertain. Trimming removed 4 bases from V and 2 bases from J, with 21 bases in between. The CDR3 runs 17 residues. The V gene's germline CDR1 is MDHEN and CDR2 SYDVKM. The CDR3, as DNA: TGTGCCAGCAGTTCCTACGGTTGGGCAGGCCGAACCTACGAGCAGTACTTC. This encodes CASSSYGWAGRTYEQYF.

This clonotype was seen at least ten times. The chain joins TRBV3-1 to TRBJ1-5, with D unresolved. V was clipped by 0 bases and J by 0 bases, with 6 bases between them. The V gene's germline CDR1 is LGHDT and CDR2 YNNKEL (reference sequence). This CDR3 contains 15 residues. The CDR3 bases are TGTGCCAGCAGCCAAGATAGGAGTAGCAATCAGCCCCAGCATTTT. Protein sequence: CASSQDRSSNQPQHF.

This clonotype turned up a few times. V gene TRBV6-2 or TRBV6-3 combines with J gene TRBJ2-4, with TRBD1 matching 11 bases. The V gene end was trimmed by 8 bases and the J gene end by 5 bases; junction bases not matched to a gene: 2. This CDR3 has 13 amino acids. From germline, CDR1 is MNHEY and CDR2 SVGEGT. The CDR3 loop is CASQGQGENIQYF. The CDR3 DNA reads as TGTGCCAGCCAGGGACAGGGGGAAAACATTCAGTACTTC.

The CDR3 nucleotides are TGCAGTGCTCACAGACAGATAATGAACACTGAAGCTTTCTTT. It codes for CSAHRQIMNTEAFF. This chain links TRBV20-1 with TRBJ1-1; tentatively, D is TRBD1 (5 bases). The length of the CDR3 is 14 residues. Germline V CDR1 and CDR2: DFQATT, SNEGSKA (reference sequence). Trimming left V 5 bases short and J 0 bases short, with 13 bases between.

This clonotype has at least ten counts. The rearrangement joins TRBV4-1 to TRBJ2-5; no firm D call. CDR3 size: 13 residues. From germline, CDR1 is MGHRA and CDR2 YSYEKL. Trimming removed 1 base at V and 5 bases at J, with 8 bases between. In nucleotides, the CDR3 is TGCGCCAGCAGCCAAGGAAGGGTGGAGACCCAGTACTTC. Translating it yields CASSQGRVETQYF.

This clonotype was picked up many times. V is TRBV27 and J is TRBJ1-1; TRBD1 matches at 9 bases. The length of the CDR3 is 16 residues. V trimming: 3 bases; J trimming: 3 bases; junction bases outside the gene matches: 8. Germline CDR1 and CDR2: MNHEY and SMNVEV (reference sequence). CDR3 sequence reads: CASSFVLGQGYTEAFF. Written as DNA, the CDR3 is TGTGCCAGCAGTTTTGTTTTAGGACAGGGGTACACTGAAGCTTTCTTT.

This clonotype was counted many times. The genes are TRBV18 and TRBJ1-2; TRBD1 might be the D (6 bases). V shed 2 bases and J shed 2 bases, with 6 bases lying between them. This CDR3 has 13 residues. Looked up from germline, CDR1 is KGHSH and CDR2 is LQKENI. The chain's CDR3 is CASSPGQNYGYTF. For the CDR3, the DNA is TGTGCCAGCTCACCAGGACAGAACTATGGCTACACCTTC.

This clonotype was seen at least ten times. This rearrangement joins TRBV7-2 to TRBJ2-2; 10 bases agree with TRBD2. The junction had 13 bases not matched to a gene; V was cut back by 3 bases and J by 3 bases. CDR3 length equals 19 residues. Germline-derived CDR1 and CDR2 are SGHTA and FQGNSA. CDR3 coding DNA: TGTGCCAGCAGCTTTGGTGCAGCGGGAGGGAGGTTGGACACCGGGGAGCTGTTTTTT. Translated: CASSFGAAGGRLDTGELFF.

This clonotype was recorded many times. The rearrangement uses TRBV18 and TRBJ1-4; D unclear. Germline loops: CDR1 KGHSH, CDR2 LQKENI. CDR3 length: 14 amino acids. The V gene lost 3 bases and the J gene lost 4 bases, with 9 bases spanning the gap. CDR3 in DNA: TGTGCCAGCTCACCGTTGGGAAATAATGAAAAACTGTTTTTT. Encoded protein: CASSPLGNNEKLFF.

This rearrangement joins TRBV6-1 to TRBJ1-2; 9 nucleotides align to TRBD1. With 6 bases clipped from V and 8 bases from J, the junction kept 10 bases outside the gene matches. Per germline, CDR1 MNHNS and CDR2 SASEGT. The CDR3 contains 14 residues. The CDR3 loop is CASRTGQGEGGYTF. DNA for the CDR3: TGTGCCAGCAGAACGGGACAGGGAGAGGGAGGCTACACCTTC.

There are many counts of this clonotype. The rearrangement uses TRBV3-1 and TRBJ2-1; 7 positions agree with TRBD2. Per germline, CDR1 LGHDT and CDR2 YNNKEL (reference sequence). This CDR3 region has 14 residues. V lost 4 bases to trimming and J lost 5 bases; unmatched junction nucleotides: 5. CDR3 DNA: TGTGCCAGCAGCCGGGCTAGCGGAAACAATGAGCAGTTCTTC. It encodes CASSRASGNNEQFF.

The rearrangement uses TRBV6-4 and TRBJ1-1; no definite D call. Germline-derived CDR1 and CDR2 are MRHNA and SNTAGT. The CDR3 spans 12 residues. Deletions cut 7 bases from V and 0 bases from J, with 6 bases between. CDR3 nucleotide sequence: TGTGCCAGCAAGGGCATGAACACTGAAGCTTTCTTT. The encoded protein is CASKGMNTEAFF.

This clonotype has at least ten counts. The gene calls are TRBV6-1 and TRBJ2-7; maybe TRBD2 (5 bases). The CDR3 length is 13 residues. V was clipped by 8 bases and J by 0 bases, with 11 bases between them. Looked up from germline, CDR1 is MNHNS and CDR2 is SASEGT. The CDR3 loop reads CASSQGSSYEQYF. Written as DNA, the CDR3 is TGTGCCAGCTCGCAAGGGAGCTCCTACGAGCAGTACTTC.

This clonotype is medium-sized by share. This chain joins TRBV2 and TRBJ1-2; 9 bases map to TRBD1. Trimming took 8 bases from V and 3 from J; bases not matched to a gene: 4. Per the germline V gene, CDR1 is SNHLY and CDR2 is FYNNEI. This CDR3 comprises 13 residues. CDR3 nucleotides: TGTGCCAGCGGGGGACAGGGCCACTATGGCTACACCTTC. This codes for CASGGQGHYGYTF.

Ten or more counts support this clonotype. The chain combines TRBV20-1 with TRBJ2-3, with 7 positions matching TRBD2. V shed 5 bases, J shed 0 bases, and the junction held 8 bases outside the gene matches. CDR1 is DFQATT and CDR2 is SNEGSKA in the germline V gene (reference sequence). CDR3 length: 15 residues. This CDR3 is CSALRRAGSTDTQYF. Here the CDR3 DNA reads TGCAGTGCTCTTCGGAGAGCGGGGAGCACAGATACGCAGTATTTT.

This clonotype was observed at least ten times. The V call is TRBV28, the J call TRBJ2-7, with D perhaps given as TRBD1 or TRBD2 (5 bases each). Germline loops: CDR1 MDHEN, CDR2 SYDVKM. Trimming cost V 3 bases and J 6 bases, with 12 bases left between them. The CDR3 extends over 13 amino acids. The DNA for the CDR3 is TGTGCCAGCAGTTTTCATGGGGACGGCGAGCAGTACTTC. Encoded protein: CASSFHGDGEQYF.

This clonotype was counted at least ten times. This sequence joins TRBV18 and TRBJ2-7; TRBD2 agrees at 14 bases. The J segment lost 5 bases and the V segment lost 4 bases, leaving 4 bases of the junction unmatched. From germline, CDR1 is KGHSH and CDR2 LQKENI. This CDR3 comprises 15 residues. CDR3 in amino acids: CASSLGTSGSDEQYF. The DNA of the CDR3 is TGTGCCAGCTCACTAGGGACTAGCGGGAGCGACGAGCAGTACTTC.

The chain recombines TRBV20-1 with TRBJ1-5; the match to TRBD1 covers 8 bases. The V segment lost 4 bases and the J segment 5 bases; nucleotides outside the gene matches: 4. This CDR3 has 13 amino acids. Per germline, CDR1 DFQATT and CDR2 SNEGSKA (reference sequence). The CDR3 is CSATSGGHQPQHF. Here the CDR3 DNA reads TGCAGTGCTACCTCAGGGGGCCATCAGCCCCAGCATTTT.

This clonotype came up many times. V usage is TRBV7-2 and J usage is TRBJ2-7, with D hard to call. The V gene's germline CDR1 is SGHTA and CDR2 FQGNSA. The CDR3 extends over 14 amino acids. V was trimmed by 4 bases and J by 0 bases, leaving 10 bases between them. The CDR3 here is CASSYTLTSYEQYF. CDR3 DNA: TGTGCCAGCAGCTATACTCTAACCTCCTACGAGCAGTACTTC. The variable domain in full, with the rest retrieved from reference TRBV7-2 and TRBJ2-7, is GAGVSQSPSNKVTEKGKDVELRCDPISGHTALYWYRQSLGQGLEFLIYFQGNSAPDKSGLPSDRFSAERTGGSVSTLTIQRTQQEDSAVYLCASSYTLTSYEQYFGPGTRLTVT.

This clonotype was found many times. The chain recombines TRBV2 with TRBJ1-1; D may be TRBD1 (6 bases). The CDR3 is 13 amino acids. Germline V gene lookup returns CDR1 SNHLY and CDR2 FYNNEI. The germline V and J ends were trimmed by 6 bases and 5 bases, with 13 bases remaining between them. The CDR3 reads CASRRGVRTEAFF. CDR3 nucleotide sequence: TGTGCCAGCAGGAGGGGGGTCAGGACTGAAGCTTTCTTT.

This clonotype showed up many times. Written as DNA, the CDR3 is TGCAGTGCTAGAGATCTAGGGGCAGCGTACGCAAATGAGCAGTTCTTC. It yields the protein CSARDLGAAYANEQFF. The chain couples TRBV20-1 to TRBJ2-1, with a tentative D call TRBD1 (5 bases). CDR3 size: 16 residues. V lost 0 bases to trimming and J lost 7 bases, with 19 bases between them. CDR1 DFQATT and CDR2 SNEGSKA come from the germline V gene (reference sequence).

This clonotype was picked up many times. The chain has TRBV18 and TRBJ2-1; 10 bases map to TRBD1. Losses at the gene ends were 6 bases for V and 6 bases for J; bases not matched to a gene: 8. This CDR3 has 15 residues. The germline CDR1 and CDR2 sequences are KGHSH and LQKENI. The CDR3 DNA follows: TGTGCCAGCTCCACCGGGACAGGGGCGCCCAATGAGCAGTTCTTC. It specifies CASSTGTGAPNEQFF.

This clonotype was detected ten times or more. This chain connects TRBV29-1 to TRBJ2-7; D not certain. V lost 2 bases and J 3 bases, leaving 14 bases between the germline ends. The CDR3 totals 14 residues. Per germline, CDR1 SQVTM and CDR2 ANQGSEA. CDR3 sequence: CSVERAGYSYEQYF. Here the CDR3 DNA reads TGCAGCGTTGAAAGGGCCGGATATAGCTACGAGCAGTACTTC.

This clonotype occurred many times. V and J are TRBV10-3 and TRBJ2-5; 8 positions match TRBD1. Germline V gives CDR1 ENHRY, CDR2 SYGVKD. The junction had 2 bases not matched to a gene; V was cut back by 0 bases and J by 2 bases. The CDR3 runs 15 residues. The CDR3 is CAISESTGGQETQYF. As DNA, the CDR3 is TGTGCCATCAGTGAGTCAACAGGGGGTCAAGAGACCCAGTACTTC.

This clonotype was seen a few times. The chain is built from TRBV15 and TRBJ2-1; D gene unclear. Germline V gene sequence: CDR1 LNHNV, CDR2 YYDKDF (reference sequence). This CDR3 comprises 12 residues. V lost 10 bases and J lost 1, with 8 bases in between. The CDR3 sequence: CASSYSYNEQFF. The DNA of the CDR3 is TGTGCCAGCTCATATTCCTACAATGAGCAGTTCTTC.

In this sample, this clonotype turned up many times. This chain links TRBV20-1 with TRBJ1-5, with D unclear. V shed 3 bases and J shed 5 bases, with 8 bases lying between them. This CDR3 is 12 amino acids long. Germline-derived CDR1 and CDR2 are DFQATT and SNEGSKA (reference sequence). Here the CDR3 DNA reads TGCAGTGCTAGCGAGCGTTATCAGCCCCAGCATTTT. Translation gives CSASERYQPQHF.

This clonotype was detected ten times or more. J is TRBJ2-7 and V is TRBV2; TRBD2 might be the D (5 bases). From germline, CDR1 is SNHLY and CDR2 FYNNEI. This CDR3 is 14 amino acids long. V was cut by 8 bases and J by 3 bases, with 17 bases left in between. CDR3 amino acids: CASLEGTARYEQYF. The CDR3 nucleotides are TGTGCCAGCCTCGAGGGTACTGCACGCTACGAGCAGTACTTC.